This T cell receptor (beta chain) was identified in a study of T cells after yellow fever vaccination. Trimming removed 4 bases from V and 0 bases from J, with 10 bases in between. Germline assignment: CDR1 LNHDA and CDR2 SQIVND (reference sequence). This CDR3 comprises 15 residues. In TCRdb, the 5' RACE reads were re-called with MiXCR into one record per CDR3 protein. The sample consists of approximately 550,000 distinct CDR3 sequences, around 21% of them appearing once. This material consisted of PBMCs, taken 15 days after the yellow fever booster vaccination. This receptor was taken from a man aged 30-40 years who received the YFV17D yellow fever vaccine. The chain joins TRBV19 to TRBJ2-1, with D uncertain. CDR3 amino acids: CASSNVESSYNEQFF. The CDR3, as DNA: TGTGCCAGTAGTAATGTGGAGAGCTCCTACAATGAGCAGTTCTTC.